This section outlines one TCR beta chain sequence together with its context. Per the germline V gene, CDR1 is WSHSY and CDR2 is SAAADI. Trimming removed 6 bases at V and 4 bases at J, with 15 bases between. The CDR3 has 14 residues. This sample is part of a study of CD8+ T cells in alopecia areata. The wider study: Treated patients swallowed 5 to 10 mg of oral tofacitinib twice daily.

PBMCs were stained for CD3, CD4 and CD8, and CD4+ and CD8+ T cells were sorted. The authors extracted RNA and reverse transcribed it into cDNA as the sequencing template. The protocol was immunoSEQ multiplex PCR, while the TCRdb copy is restricted to in-frame clones and leaves out a portion. The sample contains 150,000 to 200,000 clones, about 70% of which appear only once. This TCR was sampled from a human donor with alopecia areata. The sequencing used CD8+ T cells sorted from blood, collected at week 0. This chain joins TRBV10-2 and TRBJ2-5; D may be TRBD1 or TRBD2 (5 bases each). DNA for the CDR3: TGCGCCAGCAGAGCAGTAGGGGACCGAGAGACCCAGTACTTC. Its protein product is CASRAVGDRETQYF.